This T cell receptor beta chain originates from a study of a mutant IDH1 vaccine in newly diagnosed glioma. Study-wide context: Patients under treatment included roughly 62% males and about 38% females and had a mean age of approximately 43 years. Before enrollment, patients got radiotherapy alone, temozolomide alone, or mostly the combination. Broader study findings: Overall, about 92% of patients had vaccine-induced immune responses.

Turning to this clone: What it binds is unknown.

Germline lookup yields CDR1 MNHEY and CDR2 SVGAGI. Trimming took off 5 bases at V and 2 bases at J, with 12 bases between the two ends. The CDR3 is made up of 14 amino acids. Time point indicated: baseline, week 1 (first vaccination visit). The treatment was: pre-vaccination baseline after standard-of-care therapy. The study enrolled donors with new WHO grade 3 or 4 IDH1-mutant, ATRX-lost astrocytomas. The data were produced by immunoSEQ multiplex PCR, yet TCRdb's version contains in-frame clones alone and is incomplete. Here the sample spans 20,000 or so clones, about 85% being singletons. The chain recombines TRBV6-5 with TRBJ1-2; D perhaps matches TRBD1 (5 bases). This sequence originates from a man between 35 and 55 years old with glioma. Specimen: PBMCs, collected from a glioma patient treated with radiotherapy, temozolomide or both. The CDR3 DNA reads TGTGCCAGCAGTCCTGCGGGGGACAACTATGGCTACACCTTC. This codes for CASSPAGDNYGYTF.